This T cell receptor beta chain was obtained from a study of CD8 T cells in ankylosing spondylitis. The study's findings and limits: In ankylosing spondylitis blood, a motif of fewer than 10 highly homologous TCR beta variants appeared characteristic.

CDR3 size: 15 residues. In germline, CDR1 is LGHDT, CDR2 YNNKEL (reference sequence). Trimming removed 1 base from V and 3 bases from J; junction bases left unmatched: 5. This clonotype was observed at least ten times. As yet, its antigen is unknown. TCRdb itself ran the 5' RACE reads through MiXCR, one entry per CDR3 protein. This sample has some 240,000 distinct CDR3 sequences, with 8% to 9.5% found just once. The sequence was collected from a male donor with ankylosing spondylitis or in good health (not recorded which). Input material: blood, either unsorted or a sorted T cell fraction (not recorded which). The chain combines TRBV3-1 with TRBJ2-5, with 7 nucleotides matching TRBD2. CDR3 residues: CASSQGRETKETQYF. The DNA for the CDR3 is TGTGCCAGCAGCCAAGGGCGGGAGACCAAAGAGACCCAGTACTTC.